These 4 T cell receptor beta chains were sequenced from one sample in a study of shared clonotypes between healthy human individuals. Only in-frame clones appear in the TCRdb table, and some are missing; sequencing was by immunoSEQ multiplex PCR. Of roughly 2.5 million clones in the sample, approximately 94% were seen once. The specimen sequenced was naive CD4+ T cells sorted from blood. Subset in this sample: CD45RA+ positively selected. The source of these receptors is a man aged 18 to 35 in good health.

This clone was counted once. The chain recombines TRBV5-1 with TRBJ1-1; 8 nucleotides match TRBD1. V trimming: 2 bases; J trimming: 1 base; junction bases outside the gene matches: 4. The CDR3 sequence is 15 residues long. Germline V gene data show CDR1 as SGHRS and CDR2 as YFSETQ. CDR3 DNA sequence: TGCGCCAGCAGCTTTGTAACAGGGGGGAACACTGAAGCTTTCTTT. This codes for CASSFVTGGNTEAFF.

The gene calls are TRBV28 and TRBJ1-2; TRBD1 matches at 8 bases. The junction had 8 bases not matched to a gene; V was cut back by 6 bases and J by 2 bases. The CDR3 has 15 residues. CDR1 is MDHEN, CDR2 SYDVKM, per germline. CDR3 in amino acids: CASSPDRVRNYGYTF. The DNA for the CDR3 is TGTGCCAGCAGCCCGGACAGGGTTCGAAACTATGGCTACACCTTC.

As concerns this clone: Other DNA sequences within the sample encode an identical CDR3. The chain has TRBV11-2 and TRBJ1-3; D remains unclear. In germline, CDR1 is SGHAT, CDR2 FQNNGV. This CDR3 spans 14 amino acids. With 3 bases removed from V and 4 bases from J, the gap between germline ends came to 10 bases. CDR3 coding DNA: TGTGCCAGCAGCTTTCGAACTGGAGGAAACACCATATATTTT. Protein: CASSFRTGGNTIYF.

This clone was detected only once. At the DNA level, this CDR3 is encoded by other sequences in the same sample as well. This sequence joins TRBV18 and TRBJ1-5; 7 bases map to TRBD1. This CDR3 is 13 amino acids long. Germline CDR1 is KGHSH and CDR2 is LQKENI. V lost 6 bases to trimming and J lost 4 bases; unmatched junction nucleotides: 3. The CDR3 DNA sequence: TGTGCCAGCTCGCCGACAGGGAATCAGCCCCAGCATTTT. Protein: CASSPTGNQPQHF.